This TCR beta chain was documented in a study of T cells in Graves' hyperthyroidism and ophthalmopathy. In the study overall: Initial diagnosis, before any treatment, was when peripheral blood was collected. Study results and caveats: Blood samples included most of the expanded thyroid clonotypes exceeding 0.001.

The CDR3 is 17 residues long. The germline V gene encodes CDR1 MGHRA and CDR2 YSYEKL. Trimming cost V 0 bases and J 4 bases, with 16 bases left between them. Each patient was aged 18 to 65 and had newly diagnosed hyperthyroidism of under 2 months' duration. The study based diagnoses on clinical symptoms, serum thyroxine and TRAb, thyroid ultrasound and orbital computed tomography. This clonotype was seen a few times. Antigen specificity is unknown. The TCR beta CDR3 regions underwent amplification using RNA transcripts as the source. TCR CDR3 underwent first-round RT-PCR with the HTBI primer set. One entry per CDR3 protein, called by TCRdb with MiXCR from the multiplex PCR reads. The sample lists roughly 800,000 distinct CDR3 sequences, roughly 40% occurring once.

The chain is built from TRBV4-1 and TRBJ1-5; a possible D gene is TRBD1 (6 bases). This sequence was found in a young man with Graves' hyperthyroidism. The sequenced sample was blood. CDR3 DNA: TGCGCCAGCAGCCAAGAAGCGGCGGGGACACTGAATCAGCCCCAGCATTTT. Protein sequence: CASSQEAAGTLNQPQHF.